Each of the 26 T cell receptor beta chains below was sequenced from the same sample in a study of T cells in Graves' hyperthyroidism and ophthalmopathy. Amplification yielded TCR beta CDR3 regions, with RNA transcripts as the source. Carried out on the TCR CDR3, a first-round RT-PCR used the HTBI primer set. TCRdb independently ran MiXCR on the multiplex PCR reads; one entry per CDR3 protein. The sample carries around 350,000 distinct CDR3 sequences, around a sixth recorded once. The sequenced sample consisted of blood. These receptors all stem from a young woman with Graves' hyperthyroidism that later progressed to Graves' ophthalmopathy.

This clonotype was counted at least ten times. The rearrangement uses TRBV28 and TRBJ2-7; a weak D match, TRBD1 (5 bases). Trimming stripped 2 bases from V and 0 bases from J, with 8 bases between. The CDR3 contains 14 residues. CDR1 and CDR2 from the germline V gene are MDHEN and SYDVKM. The CDR3: CASSLRQHSYEQYF. CDR3 sequence (DNA): TGTGCCAGCAGTTTAAGACAGCACTCCTACGAGCAGTACTTC.

This clonotype was seen at least ten times. The chain uses TRBV6-5 and TRBJ1-2; no clear D. This CDR3 spans 12 amino acids. Deletions cut 4 bases from V and 8 bases from J, with 11 bases between. Germline V gene sequence: CDR1 MNHEY, CDR2 SVGAGI. The CDR3 is CASSSGLRGYTF. The CDR3 region has the DNA TGTGCCAGCAGTTCGGGCCTTCGAGGCTACACCTTC.

As to this clonotype: With a much larger clone just one base away, this may be a read error. The conserved closing phenylalanine or tryptophan is absent in this CDR3, likely reflecting a read error. The chain joins TRBV20-1 to TRBJ2-1; TRBD2 agrees at 13 bases. The V gene's germline CDR1 is DFQATT and CDR2 SNEGSKA (reference sequence). There are 17 residues in the CDR3. CDR3 protein: CSSRDNVRTSGRSEQFL. The CDR3 DNA reads as TGCAGTTCTAGAGATAACGTCAGGACTAGCGGGAGAAGTGAGCAGTTCCTC.

This clonotype was observed many times. The J gene is TRBJ1-5, the V gene TRBV7-2; 7 bases map to TRBD1. Trimming cost V 5 bases and J 3 bases; bases outside gene matches: 4. Germline CDR1 reads SGHTA; CDR2 reads FQGNSA. There are 14 residues in the CDR3. For the CDR3, the DNA is TGTGCCAGCAGCGCGACAGGGTACAATCAGCCCCAGCATTTT. It specifies CASSATGYNQPQHF.

V and J are TRBV28 and TRBJ1-6; D gene uncertain. CDR1 MDHEN and CDR2 SYDVKM come from the germline V gene. The CDR3 is 15 residues long. V lost 6 bases, J lost 4 bases, and 13 bases lay in between. CDR3 protein: CASRLESGYNSPLHF. The CDR3 nucleotides read TGTGCCAGCAGGCTAGAATCCGGGTATAATTCACCCCTCCACTTT. Combining the CDR3 with reference TRBV28 and TRBJ1-6 gives the whole variable domain DVKVTQSSRYLVKRTGEKVFLECVQDMDHENMFWYRQDPGLGLRLIYFSYDVKMKEKGDIPEGYSVSREKKERFSLILESASTNQTSMYLCASRLESGYNSPLHFGNGTRLTVT.

There are many counts of this clonotype. The chain is built from TRBV11-2 and TRBJ2-7, with a weak D call TRBD2 (6 bases). V was clipped by 5 bases and J by 1 base, with 18 bases between them. Germline CDR1 reads SGHAT; CDR2 reads FQNNGV. The CDR3 contains 16 residues. In DNA form, the CDR3 reads TGTGCCAGCAGCCCGAGAACGGGGGTGGGTTCCTACGAGCAGTACTTC. As protein: CASSPRTGVGSYEQYF.

This clonotype was recorded many times. The chain recombines TRBV10-3 with TRBJ2-1, with 12 bases identical to TRBD2. The V gene's germline CDR1 is ENHRY and CDR2 SYGVKD. J was trimmed by 7 bases and V by 3 bases; bases with no gene match: 7. The CDR3 is made up of 16 amino acids. The CDR3 DNA is TGTGCCATCAGTGAACGGACTAGCGGGACCTCAAATGAGCAGTTCTTC. Amino acid sequence: CAISERTSGTSNEQFF.

This clonotype was found many times. The chain has TRBV7-2 and TRBJ1-5; D might be TRBD1 (5 bases). Germline loops: CDR1 SGHTA, CDR2 FQGNSA. The germline V and J ends were trimmed by 2 bases and 4 bases, with 12 bases remaining between them. The CDR3 contains 15 residues. The CDR3 DNA reads TGTGCCAGCAGCTTAAGTCAGGGAGGAAATCAGCCCCAGCATTTT. Translation gives CASSLSQGGNQPQHF.

This sequence joins TRBV28 and TRBJ2-1; D unclear. The ends were cut back, 3 bases at V and 12 bases at J, with 12 bases in the middle. CDR1 and CDR2 from the germline V gene are MDHEN and SYDVKM. This CDR3 has 12 amino acids. DNA of the CDR3: TGTGCCAGCAGTTTTCTTATGGAAGGGCAGTTCTTC. The encoded protein is CASSFLMEGQFF.

This clonotype has more than one count but fewer than ten. The gene calls are TRBV5-1 and TRBJ1-1; D uncertain. The CDR3 extends over 14 amino acids. V lost 0 bases to trimming and J lost 0 bases, with 6 bases between them. CDR1 is SGHRS, CDR2 YFSETQ, per germline. The CDR3 region has the DNA TGCGCCAGCAGCTTGGGTACGATGAACACTGAAGCTTTCTTT. Residues: CASSLGTMNTEAFF.

This clonotype was counted ten times or more. The CDR3 loop reads CASSSRTSAEQYF. CDR3 in DNA: TGTGCCAGCAGTTCCCGGACTAGCGCCGAGCAGTACTTC. This chain joins TRBV6-1 and TRBJ2-7; 9 bases align to TRBD2. The V gene's germline CDR1 is MNHNS and CDR2 SASEGT. There are 13 residues in the CDR3. Losses at the gene ends were 5 bases for V and 6 bases for J; bases not matched to a gene: 5.

This clonotype was observed many times. The V gene is TRBV18, the J gene TRBJ2-3; 9 bases are shared with TRBD2. The V gene end was trimmed by 1 base and the J gene end by 0 bases; junction bases not matched to a gene: 8. Germline CDR1 KGHSH, CDR2 LQKENI. This CDR3 has 18 amino acids. The DNA of the CDR3 is TGTGCCAGCTCACCACAACTAGCGGGCTCTTTTAGCACAGATACGCAGTATTTT. Translating it yields CASSPQLAGSFSTDTQYF.

About this clonotype: At one end the junction does not follow the germline gene, possibly because of a read error. The rearrangement joins TRBV13 to TRBJ2-5; D is possibly TRBD2 (7 bases). Germline CDR1 and CDR2: PRHDT and FYEKMQ (reference sequence). The CDR3 has 15 residues. The CDR3 coding sequence is TGTGCCAGCAGCAGGGGGGCTAGCGGCCAAAAGACCCAGTACTTC. This encodes CASSRGASGQKTQYF.

This clonotype appeared a few times. The chain couples TRBV25-1 to TRBJ1-5, with TRBD1 identical over 8 bases. The V segment lost 5 bases and the J segment 1 base; nucleotides outside the gene matches: 7. This CDR3 has 16 amino acids. Per the germline V gene, CDR1 is MGHDK and CDR2 is SYGVNS. CDR3 sequence: CASSPAGQGSNQPQHF. The CDR3 coding sequence is TGTGCCAGCAGTCCTGCCGGACAGGGCAGCAATCAGCCCCAGCATTTT.

This clonotype was recorded a few times. For the CDR3, the DNA is TGTGCCAGCAGGCCCAGGGTAGCCTATCAGCCCCAGCATTTT. Its translation: CASRPRVAYQPQHF. V gene TRBV6-2 or TRBV6-3 combines with J gene TRBJ1-5; D might be TRBD1 (5 bases). The germline CDR1 and CDR2 sequences are MNHEY and SVGEGT. V lost 6 bases and J 5 bases, leaving 14 bases between the germline ends. The CDR3 runs to 14 residues.

This clonotype was seen at least ten times. The chain combines TRBV20-1 with TRBJ1-1; D gene ambiguous. Deletions cut 1 base from V and 1 base from J, with 13 bases between. This CDR3 is 15 amino acids long. From germline, CDR1 is DFQATT and CDR2 SNEGSKA (reference sequence). CDR3 sequence reads: CSARGLRSQNTEAFF. Here the CDR3 DNA reads TGCAGTGCTAGAGGCCTCCGGTCACAGAACACTGAAGCTTTCTTT.

The V and J genes are TRBV4-3 and TRBJ1-2; D gene ambiguous. The CDR3 spans 17 residues. From germline, CDR1 is LGHNA and CDR2 YSLEER. V was cut by 0 bases and J by 2 bases, with 16 bases left in between. The CDR3 nucleotides read TGCGCCAGCAGCCAAGATCTTGGAGCGGATCTAAACTATGGCTACACCTTC. Amino acid sequence: CASSQDLGADLNYGYTF.

The V call is TRBV18, the J call TRBJ1-2, with D possibly matching TRBD1 (6 bases). CDR1 KGHSH and CDR2 LQKENI come from the germline V gene. This CDR3 spans 16 amino acids. Between the trimmed V and J ends, which lost 5 bases and 1 base, there was a span of 17 bases. The CDR3 reads CASSTGAERNNYGYTF. The CDR3 DNA is TGTGCCAGCTCAACGGGGGCAGAGAGAAATAACTATGGCTACACCTTC. The full variable domain, in which reference TRBV18 and TRBJ1-2 provide the parts outside the CDR3, is NAGVMQNPRHLVRRRGQEARLRCSPMKGHSHVYWYRQLPEEGLKFMVYLQKENIIDESGMPKERFSAEFPKEGPSILRIQQVVRGDSAAYFCASSTGAERNNYGYTFGSGTRLTVV.

This clonotype was seen many times. The junction does not match germline at one end; this may be a read error. The genes are TRBV3-1 and TRBJ2-5; tentative D call: TRBD1 (5 bases). Per the germline V gene, CDR1 is LGHDT and CDR2 is YNNKEL (reference sequence). The length of the CDR3 is 15 residues. The CDR3 sequence is CASSQDRVAQGTQYF. The CDR3 bases are TGTGCCAGCAGCCAAGACAGGGTGGCCCAAGGGACCCAGTACTTC.

The gene calls are TRBV7-8 and TRBJ2-2; TRBD2 matches 10 bases. In germline, CDR1 is SGHVS, CDR2 FQNEAQ. V lost 5 bases, J lost 5 bases, and 17 bases stayed unmatched. The CDR3 covers 19 residues. The CDR3 DNA follows: TGTGCCAGCAGCCCCAAGTTTTATGGGGGGACTAGCGCAACCGGGGAGCTGTTTTTT. Protein product: CASSPKFYGGTSATGELFF.

This clonotype was seen at least ten times. V usage is TRBV7-9 and J usage is TRBJ1-6, with D perhaps matching TRBD1 (5 bases). Per the germline V gene, CDR1 is SEHNR and CDR2 is FQNEAQ (reference sequence). V gave up 2 bases and J gave up 9 bases, with 11 bases separating them. This CDR3 comprises 14 residues. The CDR3 region is CASSLSGGTSPLHF. In DNA, the CDR3 is TGTGCCAGCAGCTTATCGGGGGGGACTTCACCCCTCCACTTT.

Of note for this clonotype: With a much larger clone just one base away, this may be a read error. This chain joins TRBV3-1 and TRBJ2-1, with 10 bases matching TRBD2. The CDR3 runs to 15 residues. The germline CDR1 and CDR2 sequences are LGHDT and YNNKEL (reference sequence). The DNA of the CDR3 is TGTGCCGGCAGCCTCCAACTAGCGGGGTACAATGAGCAGTTCTTC. Protein sequence: CAGSLQLAGYNEQFF.

The chain carries TRBV7-2 and TRBJ1-4, with TRBD1 matching over 9 bases. Unmatched junction bases numbered 6, after V lost 4 bases and J lost 9 bases. The CDR3 consists of 14 residues. The germline V gene has CDR1 SGHTA and CDR2 FQGNSA. The CDR3 bases are TGTGCCAGCAGCTCCGGGACAGGGATGAAAAAACTGTTTTTT. Protein: CASSSGTGMKKLFF.

The V gene is TRBV7-9, the J gene TRBJ1-1; no definite D call. The CDR3 has 12 residues. The V end was cut by 3 bases, the J end by 3 bases, with 5 bases between. The germline V gene encodes CDR1 SEHNR and CDR2 FQNEAQ (reference sequence). The CDR3 protein is CASSFEYTEAFF. The CDR3 region has the DNA TGTGCCAGCAGCTTCGAGTACACTGAAGCTTTCTTT.

The gene calls are TRBV20-1 and TRBJ2-7; a possible D gene is TRBD2 (5 bases). The CDR3 covers 15 residues. Germline CDR1 is DFQATT and CDR2 is SNEGSKA (reference sequence). V gave up 1 base and J gave up 5 bases, with 18 bases separating them. The DNA of the CDR3 is TGCAGTGCTAGAGTGGGCAACGGGGTTTACAACGAGCAGTACTTC. It translates to CSARVGNGVYNEQYF.

The count of this clonotype is one. The chain has TRBV20-1 and TRBJ2-7, with D perhaps TRBD2 (5 bases). Germline CDR1 is DFQATT and CDR2 is SNEGSKA (reference sequence). The V gene lost 0 bases and the J gene lost 1 base, with 16 bases spanning the gap. This CDR3 region has 16 residues. CDR3 loop: CSAREGRVGSSYEQYF. In DNA form, the CDR3 reads TGCAGTGCTAGAGAAGGACGTGTAGGGAGTTCCTACGAGCAGTACTTC.